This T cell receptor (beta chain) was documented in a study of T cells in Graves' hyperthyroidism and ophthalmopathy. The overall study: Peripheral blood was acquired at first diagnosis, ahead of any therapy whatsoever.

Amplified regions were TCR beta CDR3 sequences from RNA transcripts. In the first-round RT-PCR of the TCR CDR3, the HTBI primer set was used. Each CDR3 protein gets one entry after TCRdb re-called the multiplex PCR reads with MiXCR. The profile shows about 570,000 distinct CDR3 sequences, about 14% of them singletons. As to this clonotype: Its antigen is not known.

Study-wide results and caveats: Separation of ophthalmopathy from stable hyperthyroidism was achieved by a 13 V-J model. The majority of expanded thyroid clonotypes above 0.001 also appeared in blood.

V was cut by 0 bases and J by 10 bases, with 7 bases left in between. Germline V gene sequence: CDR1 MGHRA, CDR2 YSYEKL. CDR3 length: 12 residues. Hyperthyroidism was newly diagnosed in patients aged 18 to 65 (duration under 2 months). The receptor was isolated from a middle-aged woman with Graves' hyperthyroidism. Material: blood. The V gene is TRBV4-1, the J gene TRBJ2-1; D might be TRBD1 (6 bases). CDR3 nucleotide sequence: TGCGCCAGCAGCCAAGAAGGGGGAGAGCAGTTCTTC. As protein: CASSQEGGEQFF.